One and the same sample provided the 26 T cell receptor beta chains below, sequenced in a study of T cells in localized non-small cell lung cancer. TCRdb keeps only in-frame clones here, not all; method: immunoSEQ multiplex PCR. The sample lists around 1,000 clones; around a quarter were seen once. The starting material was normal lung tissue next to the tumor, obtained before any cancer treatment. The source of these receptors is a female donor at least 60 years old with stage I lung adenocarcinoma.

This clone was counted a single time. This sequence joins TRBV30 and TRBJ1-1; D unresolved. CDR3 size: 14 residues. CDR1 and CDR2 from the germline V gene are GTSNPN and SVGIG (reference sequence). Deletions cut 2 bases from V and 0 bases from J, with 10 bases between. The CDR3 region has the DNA TGTGCCTGGAGTCGGATGCGGATGAACACTGAAGCTTTCTTT. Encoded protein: CAWSRMRMNTEAFF.

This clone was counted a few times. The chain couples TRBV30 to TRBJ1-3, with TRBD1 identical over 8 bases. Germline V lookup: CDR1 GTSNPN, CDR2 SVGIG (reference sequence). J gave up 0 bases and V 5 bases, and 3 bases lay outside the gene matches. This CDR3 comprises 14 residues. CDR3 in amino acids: CAWGQGLSGNTIYF. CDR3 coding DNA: TGTGCCTGGGGACAGGGTCTCTCTGGAAACACCATATATTTT.

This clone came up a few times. The chain's CDR3 is CASSALGAGAGETQYF. DNA for the CDR3: TGTGCCAGCAGCGCGCTTGGGGCAGGGGCCGGAGAGACCCAGTACTTC. The V call is TRBV9, the J call TRBJ2-5, with D possibly being TRBD1 (6 bases). The V gene's germline CDR1 is SGDLS and CDR2 YYNGEE. V shed 3 bases and J shed 4 bases, with 19 bases lying between them. The CDR3 contains 16 residues.

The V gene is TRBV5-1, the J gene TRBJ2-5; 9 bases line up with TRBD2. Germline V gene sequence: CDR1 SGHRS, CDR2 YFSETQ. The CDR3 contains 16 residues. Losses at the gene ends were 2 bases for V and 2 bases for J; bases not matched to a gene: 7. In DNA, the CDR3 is TGCGCCAGCAGCTTTAGCGGGAGAGGGATACAAGAGACCCAGTACTTC. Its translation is CASSFSGRGIQETQYF.

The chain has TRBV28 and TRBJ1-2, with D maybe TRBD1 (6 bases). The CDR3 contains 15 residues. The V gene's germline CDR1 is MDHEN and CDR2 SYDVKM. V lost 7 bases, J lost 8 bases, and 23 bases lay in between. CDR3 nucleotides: TGTGCCAGCATTGCGGCCCTACAGGGAATGGACGGCTACACCTTC. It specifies CASIAALQGMDGYTF.

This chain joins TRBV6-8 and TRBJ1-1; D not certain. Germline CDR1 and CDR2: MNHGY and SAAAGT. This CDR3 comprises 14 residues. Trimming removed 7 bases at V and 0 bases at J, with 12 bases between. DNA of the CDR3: TGTGCCAGCACCCCTGAGGGAATGAACACTGAAGCTTTCTTT. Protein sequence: CASTPEGMNTEAFF.

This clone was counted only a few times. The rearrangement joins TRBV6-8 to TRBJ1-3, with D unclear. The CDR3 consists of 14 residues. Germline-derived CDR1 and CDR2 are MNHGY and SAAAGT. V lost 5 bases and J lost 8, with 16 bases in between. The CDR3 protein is CASSEPHLGDTIYF. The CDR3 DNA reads TGTGCCAGCAGTGAGCCCCATCTCGGAGACACCATATATTTT.

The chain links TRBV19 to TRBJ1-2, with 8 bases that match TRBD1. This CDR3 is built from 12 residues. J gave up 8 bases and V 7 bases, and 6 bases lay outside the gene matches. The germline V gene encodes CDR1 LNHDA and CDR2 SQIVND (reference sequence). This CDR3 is CASKETGEGYTF. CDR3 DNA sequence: TGTGCCAGTAAAGAGACAGGGGAAGGCTACACCTTC.

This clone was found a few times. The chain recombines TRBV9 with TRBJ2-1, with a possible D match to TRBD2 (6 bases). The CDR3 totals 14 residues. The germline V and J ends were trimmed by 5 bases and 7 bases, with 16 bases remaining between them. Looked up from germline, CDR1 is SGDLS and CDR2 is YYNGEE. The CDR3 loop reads CASSEDTSLNEQFF. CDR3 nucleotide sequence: TGTGCCAGCAGTGAAGACACTAGCCTGAATGAGCAGTTCTTC.

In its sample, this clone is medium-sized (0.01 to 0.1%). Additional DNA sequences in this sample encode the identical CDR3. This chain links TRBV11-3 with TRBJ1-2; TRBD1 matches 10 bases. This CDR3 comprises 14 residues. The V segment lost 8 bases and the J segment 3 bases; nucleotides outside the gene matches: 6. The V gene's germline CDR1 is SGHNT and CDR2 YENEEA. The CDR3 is CASSPGQGDYGYTF. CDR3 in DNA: TGTGCCAGCTCCCCCGGACAGGGGGACTATGGCTACACCTTC.

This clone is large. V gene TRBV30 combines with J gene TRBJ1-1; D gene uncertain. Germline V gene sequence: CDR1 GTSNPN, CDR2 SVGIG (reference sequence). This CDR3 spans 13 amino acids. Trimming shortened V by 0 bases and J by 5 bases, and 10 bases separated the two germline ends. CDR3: CAWSVGRETEAFF. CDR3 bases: TGTGCCTGGAGTGTTGGACGCGAGACTGAAGCTTTCTTT. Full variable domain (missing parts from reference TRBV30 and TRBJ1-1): SQTIHQWPATLVQPVGSPLSLECTVEGTSNPNLYWYRQAAGRGLQLLFYSVGIGQISSEVPQNLSASRPQDRQFILSSKKLLLSDSGFYLCAWSVGRETEAFFGQGTRLTVV.

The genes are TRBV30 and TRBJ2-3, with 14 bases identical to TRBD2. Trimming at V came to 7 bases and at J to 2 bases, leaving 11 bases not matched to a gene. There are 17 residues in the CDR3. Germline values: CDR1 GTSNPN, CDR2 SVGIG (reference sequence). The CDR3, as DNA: TGTGCCTCGGGACTAGCGGGAGTTTTAGGGGCCACAGATACGCAGTATTTT. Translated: CASGLAGVLGATDTQYF.

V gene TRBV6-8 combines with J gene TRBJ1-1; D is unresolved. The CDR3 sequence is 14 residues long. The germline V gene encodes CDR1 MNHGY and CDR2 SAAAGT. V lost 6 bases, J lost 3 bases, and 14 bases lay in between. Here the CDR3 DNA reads TGTGCCAGCAGCCCGCGGGCTGGGGACACTGAAGCTTTCTTT. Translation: CASSPRAGDTEAFF.

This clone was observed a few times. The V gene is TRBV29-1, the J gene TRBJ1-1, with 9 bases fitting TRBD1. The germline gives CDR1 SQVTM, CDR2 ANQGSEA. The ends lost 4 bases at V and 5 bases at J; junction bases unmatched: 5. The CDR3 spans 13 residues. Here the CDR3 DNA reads TGCAGCGTTGGACACAGGGGGCTGACTGAAGCTTTCTTT. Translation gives CSVGHRGLTEAFF.

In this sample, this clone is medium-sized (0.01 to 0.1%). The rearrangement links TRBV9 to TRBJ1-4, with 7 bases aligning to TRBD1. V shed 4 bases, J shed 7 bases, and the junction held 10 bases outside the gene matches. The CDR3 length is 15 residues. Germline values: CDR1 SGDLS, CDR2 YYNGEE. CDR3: CASSPRGSVGEKLFF. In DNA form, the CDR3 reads TGTGCCAGCAGCCCCAGGGGGTCCGTAGGTGAAAAACTGTTTTTT.

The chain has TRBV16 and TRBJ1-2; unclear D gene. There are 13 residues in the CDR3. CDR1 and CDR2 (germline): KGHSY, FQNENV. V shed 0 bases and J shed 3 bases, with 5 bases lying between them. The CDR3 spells CASSQSYDYGYTF. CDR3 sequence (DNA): TGTGCCAGCAGCCAATCATATGACTATGGCTACACCTTC. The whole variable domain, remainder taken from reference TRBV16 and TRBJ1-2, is GEEVAQTPKHLVRGEGQKAKLYCAPIKGHSYVFWYQQVLKNEFKFLISFQNENVFDETGMPKERFSAKCLPNSPCSLEIQATKLEDSAVYFCASSQSYDYGYTFGSGTRLTVV.

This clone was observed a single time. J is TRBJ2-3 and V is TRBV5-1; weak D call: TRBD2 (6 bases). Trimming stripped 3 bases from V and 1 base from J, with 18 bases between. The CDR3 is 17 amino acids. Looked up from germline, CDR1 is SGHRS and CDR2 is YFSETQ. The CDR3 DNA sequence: TGCGCCAGCAGCTCCGGGGAAGGAGGGGCCGGCACAGATACGCAGTATTTT. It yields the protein CASSSGEGGAGTDTQYF.

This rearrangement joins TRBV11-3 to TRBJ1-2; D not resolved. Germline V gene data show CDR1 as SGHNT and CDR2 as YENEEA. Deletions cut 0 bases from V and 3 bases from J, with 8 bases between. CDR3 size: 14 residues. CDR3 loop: CASSLEAGYYGYTF. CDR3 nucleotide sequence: TGTGCCAGCAGCTTAGAAGCGGGGTACTATGGCTACACCTTC.

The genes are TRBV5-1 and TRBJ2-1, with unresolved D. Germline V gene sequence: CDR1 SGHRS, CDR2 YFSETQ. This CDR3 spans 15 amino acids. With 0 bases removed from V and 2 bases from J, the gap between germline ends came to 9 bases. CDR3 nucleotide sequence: TGCGCCAGCAGCTTGGCTACAGCAGCCTACAATGAGCAGTTCTTC. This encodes CASSLATAAYNEQFF.

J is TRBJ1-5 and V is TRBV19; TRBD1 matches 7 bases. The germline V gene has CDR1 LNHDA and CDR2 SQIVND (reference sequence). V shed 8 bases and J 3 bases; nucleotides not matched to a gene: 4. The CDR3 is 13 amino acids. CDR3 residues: CASGGTVNQPQHF. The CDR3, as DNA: TGTGCCAGTGGGGGGACAGTCAATCAGCCCCAGCATTTT.

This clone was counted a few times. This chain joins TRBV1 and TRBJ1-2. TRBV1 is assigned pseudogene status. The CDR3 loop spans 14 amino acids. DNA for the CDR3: TGCGCCAGCAGCCACCCCCGGGGAGGCGACGGCTACACCTTC. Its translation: CASSHPRGGDGYTF.

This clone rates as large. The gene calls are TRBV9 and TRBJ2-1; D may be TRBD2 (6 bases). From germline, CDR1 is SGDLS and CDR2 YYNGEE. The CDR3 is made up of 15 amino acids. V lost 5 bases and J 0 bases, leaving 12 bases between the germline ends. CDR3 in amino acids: CASSEDGSSYNEQFF. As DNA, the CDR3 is TGTGCCAGCAGTGAAGACGGGAGCTCCTACAATGAGCAGTTCTTC.

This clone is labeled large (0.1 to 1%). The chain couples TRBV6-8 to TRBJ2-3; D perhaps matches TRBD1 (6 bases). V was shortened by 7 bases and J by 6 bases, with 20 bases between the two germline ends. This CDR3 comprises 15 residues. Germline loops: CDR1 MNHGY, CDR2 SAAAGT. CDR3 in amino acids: CASTLGGMKTDTQYF. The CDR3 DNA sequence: TGTGCCAGCACCTTAGGGGGAATGAAAACGGATACGCAGTATTTT.

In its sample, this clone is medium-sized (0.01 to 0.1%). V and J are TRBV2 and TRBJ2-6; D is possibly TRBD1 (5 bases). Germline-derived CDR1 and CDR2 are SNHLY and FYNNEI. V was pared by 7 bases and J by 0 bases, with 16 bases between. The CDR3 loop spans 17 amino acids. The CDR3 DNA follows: TGTGCCAGCATTGGTGGACAAGGCCCCTCTGGGGCCAACGTCCTGACTTTC. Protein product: CASIGGQGPSGANVLTF.

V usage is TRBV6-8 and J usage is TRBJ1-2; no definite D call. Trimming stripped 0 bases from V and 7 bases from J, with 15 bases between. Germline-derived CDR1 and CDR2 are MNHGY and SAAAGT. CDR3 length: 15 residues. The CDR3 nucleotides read TGTGCCAGCAGTTACTCAGACGGTCTAGAGAGTGGCTACACCTTC. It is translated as CASSYSDGLESGYTF.

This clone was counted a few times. CDR3 DNA: TGTGCCAGCAGCGTGGGGACAGGGGCATCCACAGATACGCAGTATTTT. Its protein product is CASSVGTGASTDTQYF. The chain recombines TRBV9 with TRBJ2-3, with 10 nucleotides matching TRBD1. Germline loops: CDR1 SGDLS, CDR2 YYNGEE. Germline trimming cut 2 bases from V and 2 bases from J; bases unmatched to any gene: 5. This CDR3 is built from 16 residues.